The 20 T cell receptor beta chains reported below all come from one sample, sequenced in a study of cytomegalovirus exposure and HLA in healthy donors. Researchers ran the PCR with 60 Vbeta and 13 Jbeta primers. The assay was immunoSEQ multiplex PCR, and TCRdb's table has in-frame clones only and misses some. The sample features just under 60,000 clones, with around 4% in its top ten. The sample consisted of PBMCs. These receptor sequences come from a male donor in good health and CMV-seronegative.

The rearrangement joins TRBV18 to TRBJ1-5; the D gene is possibly TRBD1 (6 bases). This CDR3 comprises 14 residues. Trimming took 4 bases from V and 7 from J, leaving 14 bases between them. CDR1 is KGHSH, CDR2 LQKENI, per germline. The CDR3 here is CASSLTGGGQPQHF. As DNA, the CDR3 is TGTGCCAGCTCACTAACGGGAGGGGGGCAGCCCCAGCATTTT. Full variable domain (missing parts from reference TRBV18 and TRBJ1-5): NAGVMQNPRHLVRRRGQEARLRCSPMKGHSHVYWYRQLPEEGLKFMVYLQKENIIDESGMPKERFSAEFPKEGPSILRIQQVVRGDSAAYFCASSLTGGGQPQHFGDGTRLSIL.

The CDR3 spells CASSLAPGQTYEQYF. DNA of the CDR3: TGCGCCAGCAGCTTGGCCCCGGGACAGACCTACGAGCAGTACTTC. The rearrangement joins TRBV5-1 to TRBJ2-7; 7 bases line up with TRBD1. Per the germline V gene, CDR1 is SGHRS and CDR2 is YFSETQ. The ends lost 0 bases at V and 2 bases at J; junction bases unmatched: 5. The CDR3 runs to 15 residues.

The V call is TRBV5-1, the J call TRBJ2-3; 12 bases map to TRBD1. There are 16 residues in the CDR3. J gave up 5 bases and V 0 bases, and 4 bases lay outside the gene matches. Germline V gives CDR1 SGHRS, CDR2 YFSETQ. For the CDR3, the DNA is TGCGCCAGCAGCTTGGGAGGGACAGGGGGCTTAGATACGCAGTATTTT. Residues: CASSLGGTGGLDTQYF.

The genes are TRBV2 and TRBJ1-2; unclear D gene. The CDR3 sequence is 15 residues long. Trimming removed 6 bases from V and 4 bases from J, with 18 bases in between. CDR1 is SNHLY and CDR2 is FYNNEI in the germline V gene. The CDR3 sequence is CASSGRESLGYGYTF. CDR3 bases: TGTGCCAGCAGCGGCCGAGAGAGCCTAGGCTATGGCTACACCTTC.

The CDR3 DNA follows: TGTGCCAGCAGCTTAAACCCCCGTCCCGCAGAAGAGACCCAGTACTTC. Protein product: CASSLNPRPAEETQYF. This chain joins TRBV11-1 and TRBJ2-5; no reliable D call. Trimming shortened V by 2 bases and J by 3 bases, and 16 bases separated the two germline ends. CDR1 and CDR2 (germline): SGHAT, FQDESV (reference sequence). This CDR3 contains 16 residues.

Turning to this clone: At one boundary the junction diverges from the germline segment, which might be a read error. The genes are TRBV30 and TRBJ2-3; 7 nucleotides line up with TRBD1. The CDR3 contains 15 residues. CDR1 and CDR2 from the germline V gene are GTSNPN and SVGIG (reference sequence). Written as DNA, the CDR3 is TGTGCCGGGAGTCCTTCGGAGACAGGGACAGATACGCAGTATTTT. Amino acid sequence: CAGSPSETGTDTQYF.

V gene TRBV19 combines with J gene TRBJ2-5; TRBD1 matches 8 bases. V trimming: 4 bases; J trimming: 4 bases; junction bases outside the gene matches: 8. Germline-derived CDR1 and CDR2 are LNHDA and SQIVND (reference sequence). The CDR3 extends over 15 amino acids. The CDR3 here is CASSTGQGRVETQYF. CDR3 nucleotide sequence: TGTGCCAGTAGTACCGGACAGGGAAGGGTAGAGACCCAGTACTTC.

The J gene is TRBJ1-2, the V gene TRBV7-2; 7 bases agree with TRBD1. CDR1 and CDR2 from the germline V gene are SGHTA and FQGNSA. V was pared by 5 bases and J by 6 bases, with 6 bases of the junction left unmatched. The CDR3 totals 13 residues. The CDR3 here is CASSTTGLDGYTF. The CDR3 DNA is TGTGCCAGCAGCACGACAGGGCTTGATGGCTACACCTTC.

The chain links TRBV25-1 to TRBJ2-1; 7 positions agree with TRBD1. CDR1 and CDR2 (germline): MGHDK, SYGVNS. V lost 3 bases and J lost 7; bases outside the gene matches: 15. The CDR3 is 17 residues long. The CDR3 DNA follows: TGTGCCAGCAGTGAGCACCTACCGGGACAGAGCGCTAATGAGCAGTTCTTC. Amino acid sequence: CASSEHLPGQSANEQFF.

The chain has TRBV7-9 and TRBJ2-4; 11 bases fit TRBD2. The CDR3 totals 18 residues. From germline, CDR1 is SEHNR and CDR2 FQNEAQ (reference sequence). The ends lost 4 bases at V and 2 bases at J; junction bases unmatched: 10. DNA of the CDR3: TGTGCCAGCAGCTATCCCCCCAGACTAGCGGGGACCAAAAACATTCAGTACTTC. It codes for CASSYPPRLAGTKNIQYF.

The gene calls are TRBV5-6 and TRBJ1-4; no clear D. Germline V gene sequence: CDR1 SGHDT, CDR2 YYEEEE. The CDR3 extends over 14 amino acids. Trimming cost V 0 bases and J 2 bases, with 5 bases left between them. For the CDR3, the DNA is TGTGCCAGCAGCTTGGGTGGCACTAATGAAAAACTGTTTTTT. Translated, it gives CASSLGGTNEKLFF.

The chain has TRBV5-1 and TRBJ2-2; D possibly corresponds to TRBD2 (6 bases). CDR3 length: 15 residues. Trimming left V 2 bases short and J 4 bases short, with 12 bases between. Germline assignment: CDR1 SGHRS and CDR2 YFSETQ. The CDR3 loop reads CASSLTGVSTGELFF. For the CDR3, the DNA is TGCGCCAGCAGCTTAACGGGGGTGAGCACCGGGGAGCTGTTTTTT.

The chain has TRBV27 and TRBJ2-7; perhaps TRBD2 as D (5 bases). CDR1 MNHEY and CDR2 SMNVEV come from the germline V gene (reference sequence). The CDR3 extends over 18 amino acids. V lost 7 bases and J lost 4, with 29 bases in between. CDR3 nucleotides: TGTGCCAGCACCCTAGCCCGACAATTAGGTCACAGAGGGTACGAGCAGTACTTC. Translating gives CASTLARQLGHRGYEQYF.

This rearrangement joins TRBV29-1 to TRBJ1-1, with D maybe TRBD1 (6 bases). The CDR3 runs 13 residues. The germline gives CDR1 SQVTM, CDR2 ANQGSEA. Trimming took 5 bases from V and 3 from J, leaving 13 bases between them. The DNA of the CDR3 is TGCAGCGTTAAACAGGGAAAGGACACTGAAGCTTTCTTT. Translated: CSVKQGKDTEAFF.

This chain joins TRBV4-1 and TRBJ2-7; TRBD2 is a possible D gene (5 bases). Per the germline V gene, CDR1 is MGHRA and CDR2 is YSYEKL. Trimming removed 1 base at V and 4 bases at J, with 11 bases between. CDR3 length: 14 amino acids. The CDR3 reads CASSQGSGAYEQYF. DNA for the CDR3: TGCGCCAGCAGCCAAGGGAGCGGTGCGTACGAGCAGTACTTC.

This chain uses TRBV5-4 with TRBJ2-1; 8 bases match TRBD1. CDR1 is SGHNT, CDR2 YYREEE, per germline (reference sequence). This CDR3 is built from 16 residues. The V gene end was trimmed by 4 bases and the J gene end by 3 bases; junction bases not matched to a gene: 9. Written as DNA, the CDR3 is TGTGCCAGCAGCCGACCAGGGGGCGCGGGCTACAATGAGCAGTTCTTC. Translating gives CASSRPGGAGYNEQFF.

This chain links TRBV4-2 with TRBJ2-1, with 8 bases matching TRBD2. The junction had 10 bases not matched to a gene; V was cut back by 3 bases and J by 9 bases. This CDR3 contains 15 residues. Germline-derived CDR1 and CDR2 are LGHNA and YNFKEQ. The CDR3 DNA is TGTGCCAGCAGCCAGGGTCGGAATAGCGGGGTTGAGCAGTTCTTC. This codes for CASSQGRNSGVEQFF.

The gene calls are TRBV6-1 and TRBJ1-1; 11 bases align to TRBD1. J lost 4 bases, V lost 7 bases, and 8 bases had no gene match. Germline V gives CDR1 MNHNS, CDR2 SASEGT. The CDR3 is 15 residues long. The CDR3 spells CASTEGGQGGTEAFF. The CDR3 DNA reads as TGTGCCAGCACCGAAGGGGGACAGGGGGGCACTGAAGCTTTCTTT.

The chain links TRBV7-9 to TRBJ1-2, with D hard to call. This CDR3 spans 11 amino acids. Germline values: CDR1 SEHNR, CDR2 FQNEAQ (reference sequence). Trimming cost V 8 bases and J 12 bases, with 16 bases left between them. The CDR3 DNA follows: TGTGCCAGCTCAAAAGCGGGCGAGGACACCTTC. This sequence encodes CASSKAGEDTF. The full variable domain, with the rest looked up from reference TRBV7-9 and TRBJ1-2, is DTGVSQNPRHKITKRGQNVTFRCDPISEHNRLYWYRQTLGQGPEFLTYFQNEAQLEKSRLLSDRFSAERPKGSFSTLEIQRTEQGDSAMYLCASSKAGEDTFGSGTRLTVV.

The chain uses TRBV6-5 and TRBJ1-5; a weak D match, TRBD1 (5 bases). The ends were cut back, 2 bases at V and 7 bases at J, with 9 bases in the middle. CDR1 and CDR2 from the germline V gene are MNHEY and SVGAGI. The CDR3 totals 13 residues. The CDR3 is CASSYGRGQPQHF. The DNA for the CDR3 is TGTGCCAGCAGTTACGGAAGGGGCCAGCCCCAGCATTTT.